The rows below give T cell receptor beta chains drawn from one sample of a study of T cells in tumors after PD-1 blockade. Using immunoSEQ multiplex PCR, the repertoire was profiled, and TCRdb retains in-frame clones only, with some absent. The sample has fewer than 55,000 clones, over 75% seen once. The material sequenced was PBMCs, taken before anti-PD-1 treatment. Receptor source: a human donor with basal cell carcinoma. Each CDR3 is given with its conserved first and last residue. A D gene is named only where the DNA matches it firmly. Clone size appears in some rows only: once, few, many, or a class for an expanded clone.

abundance: .; len: 15; d_gene: TRBD1; v_gene: TRBV7-9; j_gene: TRBJ2-3; CDR3nt: TGTGCCAGCAGCGCAACAGGGGGCGACACAGATACGCAGTATTTT; CDR3aa: CASSATGGDTDTQYF
abundance: .; len: 11; d_gene: .; v_gene: TRBV28; j_gene: TRBJ2-7; CDR3nt: TGTGCCAGCAGTTTCCGGAAGGGGGAGTACTTC; CDR3aa: CASSFRKGEYF
abundance: .; len: 16; d_gene: TRBD2; v_gene: TRBV6-2/TRBV6-3; j_gene: TRBJ2-3; CDR3nt: TGTGCCAGCAGTCCCCTAGGGGCGGGGGGCACAGATACGCAGTATTTT; CDR3aa: CASSPLGAGGTDTQYF
abundance: .; len: 16; d_gene: TRBD1; v_gene: TRBV7-8; j_gene: TRBJ2-7; CDR3nt: TGTGCCAGCAGCTTAGTGGCAGGGGGTTCCATCTACGAGCAGTACTTC; CDR3aa: CASSLVAGGSIYEQYF
abundance: .; len: 13; d_gene: TRBD1; v_gene: TRBV5-4; j_gene: TRBJ1-4; CDR3nt: TGTGCCAGCAGCCCGGGGGACAGTGTAGAACTGTTTTTT; CDR3aa: CASSPGDSVELFF
abundance: few; len: 14; d_gene: .; v_gene: TRBV5-8; j_gene: TRBJ2-1; CDR3nt: TGTGCCACCTCACACCGGGACTTCTACAATGAGCAGTTCTTC; CDR3aa: CATSHRDFYNEQFF
abundance: .; len: 15; d_gene: .; v_gene: TRBV28; j_gene: TRBJ2-3; CDR3nt: TGTGCCAGCACCCTTGAGGGGGGCCTAACAGATACGCAGTATTTT; CDR3aa: CASTLEGGLTDTQYF
abundance: .; len: 17; d_gene: TRBD1; v_gene: TRBV5-4; j_gene: TRBJ2-4; CDR3nt: TGTGCCAGCAGCCCGGACAGGTCACCATTAGCCAAAAACATTCAGTACTTC; CDR3aa: CASSPDRSPLAKNIQYF
abundance: .; len: 15; d_gene: TRBD2; v_gene: TRBV7-9; j_gene: TRBJ2-7; CDR3nt: TGTGCCAGCAGCTCTGGGCGGGAGAGCTCCTACGAGCAGTACTTC; CDR3aa: CASSSGRESSYEQYF
abundance: few; len: 14; d_gene: .; v_gene: TRBV10-3; j_gene: TRBJ2-2; CDR3nt: TGTGCCACTGTCAGGTGGAGGAACACCGGGGAGCTGTTTTTT; CDR3aa: CATVRWRNTGELFF
abundance: once; len: 15; d_gene: .; v_gene: TRBV4-1; j_gene: TRBJ2-7; CDR3nt: TGCGCCAGCAGCCAAGATGGGGACGTAGCCTACGAGCAGTACTTC; CDR3aa: CASSQDGDVAYEQYF
abundance: .; len: 15; d_gene: .; v_gene: TRBV14; j_gene: TRBJ2-5; CDR3nt: TGTGCCAGCAGCCAAGCGGGCGTTAGCGAGGAGACCCAGTACTTC; CDR3aa: CASSQAGVSEETQYF
abundance: few; len: 14; d_gene: .; v_gene: TRBV3-1/TRBV3-2; j_gene: TRBJ2-2; CDR3nt: TGTGCCAGCAGCCGTAGGGGGACTTTCGGGGAGCTGTTTTTT; CDR3aa: CASSRRGTFGELFF
abundance: .; len: 16; d_gene: TRBD2; v_gene: TRBV19; j_gene: TRBJ2-3; CDR3nt: TGTGCCAGTAGTGTCATAACTAGCGGGGGTATAGATACGCAGTATTTT; CDR3aa: CASSVITSGGIDTQYF
abundance: .; len: 15; d_gene: TRBD2; v_gene: TRBV6-2/TRBV6-3; j_gene: TRBJ2-1; CDR3nt: TGTGCCAGCAGTTCCGCTAGCGGGGGGTACAATGAGCAGTTCTTC; CDR3aa: CASSSASGGYNEQFF
abundance: .; len: 18; d_gene: TRBD1; v_gene: TRBV27; j_gene: TRBJ1-5; CDR3nt: TGTGCCAGCAGTTTAAGGGGAGGGGGCCAGATGGGCAATCAGCCCCAGCATTTT; CDR3aa: CASSLRGGGQMGNQPQHF
abundance: .; len: 12; d_gene: .; v_gene: TRBV19; j_gene: TRBJ2-3; CDR3nt: TGTGCCAGTAGTATAGCTCAGGAGACGCAGTATTTT; CDR3aa: CASSIAQETQYF
abundance: .; len: 12; d_gene: .; v_gene: TRBV29-1; j_gene: TRBJ2-3; CDR3nt: TGCAGCGTGGAAAAAGGGACAGATACGCAGTATTTT; CDR3aa: CSVEKGTDTQYF
abundance: .; len: 14; d_gene: .; v_gene: TRBV2; j_gene: TRBJ1-2; CDR3nt: TGTGCCAGCAAAAGAATCGGACCGATATATGGCTACACCTTC; CDR3aa: CASKRIGPIYGYTF
abundance: .; len: 14; d_gene: .; v_gene: TRBV5-1; j_gene: TRBJ1-1; CDR3nt: TGCGCCAGCAGCTTCGGTTTCGTTGGGGATGAAGCTTTCTTT; CDR3aa: CASSFGFVGDEAFF
abundance: .; len: 12; d_gene: .; v_gene: TRBV10-2; j_gene: TRBJ2-7; CDR3nt: TGCGCCAGCAGTGACGGTTACTACGAGCAGTACTTC; CDR3aa: CASSDGYYEQYF
abundance: .; len: 15; d_gene: .; v_gene: TRBV28; j_gene: TRBJ1-5; CDR3nt: TGTGCCAGCAGTTTCCGGGGCTATAGCAATCAGCCCCAGCATTTT; CDR3aa: CASSFRGYSNQPQHF
abundance: .; len: 14; d_gene: TRBD1; v_gene: TRBV30; j_gene: TRBJ2-2; CDR3nt: TGTGCCTGGAGGCCGGGACAGGGGACCGGGGAGCTGTTTTTT; CDR3aa: CAWRPGQGTGELFF
abundance: .; len: 15; d_gene: TRBD2; v_gene: TRBV2; j_gene: TRBJ2-1; CDR3nt: TGTGCCAGCAACCAGAAACTAGCGGTAAACAATGAGCAGTTCTTC; CDR3aa: CASNQKLAVNNEQFF
abundance: .; len: 15; d_gene: TRBD2; v_gene: TRBV11-1; j_gene: TRBJ2-1; CDR3nt: TGTGCCAGCAGCTCCCAGCGGGGGGCCTACAATGAGCAGTTCTTC; CDR3aa: CASSSQRGAYNEQFF
abundance: .; len: 14; d_gene: .; v_gene: TRBV6-5; j_gene: TRBJ1-1; CDR3nt: TGTGCCAGCATCAGGCGGGAGGGGAACACTGAAGCTTTCTTT; CDR3aa: CASIRREGNTEAFF
abundance: .; len: 13; d_gene: .; v_gene: TRBV5-6; j_gene: TRBJ1-1; CDR3nt: TGTGCCAGCAGCGGTCAGATGAACACTGAAGCTTTCTTT; CDR3aa: CASSGQMNTEAFF
abundance: .; len: 14; d_gene: .; v_gene: TRBV6-5; j_gene: TRBJ1-4; CDR3nt: TGTGCCAGCAGTTACGGGGGGCTGGGTGAAAAACTGTTTTTT; CDR3aa: CASSYGGLGEKLFF
abundance: once; len: 14; d_gene: TRBD1; v_gene: TRBV5-1; j_gene: TRBJ1-1; CDR3nt: TGCGCCAGCAGCTCCGAACAGGGGAGGACTGAAGCTTTCTTT; CDR3aa: CASSSEQGRTEAFF
abundance: .; len: 14; d_gene: TRBD1; v_gene: TRBV5-4; j_gene: TRBJ1-2; CDR3nt: TGTGCCAGCAGCCCTGGACAGGGAAGAGGTGGCTACACCTTC; CDR3aa: CASSPGQGRGGYTF
abundance: .; len: 15; d_gene: TRBD1; v_gene: TRBV3-1/TRBV3-2; j_gene: TRBJ1-5; CDR3nt: TGTGCCAGCAGCCGAGGGACAGCAGAGAATCAGCCCCAGCATTTT; CDR3aa: CASSRGTAENQPQHF
abundance: .; len: 16; d_gene: .; v_gene: TRBV6-2/TRBV6-3; j_gene: TRBJ1-3; CDR3nt: TGTGCCAGCAGTTACTCGTTTGGGAGCCCTGGAAACACCATATATTTT; CDR3aa: CASSYSFGSPGNTIYF